This TCR beta chain originates from a study of T cell responses to AZD1222 COVID-19 vaccine. The protocol was immunoSEQ multiplex PCR, while the TCRdb copy is restricted to in-frame clones and leaves out a portion. The repertoire holds 150,000 or so clones, with 90% to 95% as singletons. The CDR3 consists of 14 residues. V was trimmed by 4 bases and J by 1 base, leaving 9 bases between them. Per germline, CDR1 MNHEY and CDR2 SVGAGI. To note about this clone: Its specificity is unknown.

Study-level results: Breadth and depth of Spike-specific TCRs rose after two AZD1222 doses.

The source was peripheral blood, collected 28 days after the second AZD1222 dose. The receptor was isolated from an adult who received the AZD1222 COVID-19 vaccine. This chain uses TRBV6-5 with TRBJ2-3; D may correspond to TRBD1 or TRBD2 (5 bases each). The CDR3 region has the DNA TGTGCCAGCAGTTCCGGGGCCCGCACAGATACGCAGTATTTT. Residues: CASSSGARTDTQYF.